One sample yielded the 24 T cell receptor beta chains listed below, sequenced in a study of blood T cell repertoires in COVID-19. TCRdb's table, derived via immunoSEQ multiplex PCR, lists solely in-frame clones and lacks some. The table has about 160,000 clones, approximately 90% seen once. The sequencing sample was made of peripheral blood. The receptors stem from a woman aged 70-85 years with COVID-19, enrolled during active disease.

The gene calls are TRBV4-1 and TRBJ1-3; tentatively, D is TRBD1 (5 bases). Trimming stripped 1 base from V and 0 bases from J, with 16 bases between. Germline values: CDR1 MGHRA, CDR2 YSYEKL. This CDR3 is built from 18 residues. CDR3 nucleotides: TGCGCCAGCAGCCAAGTCCTGGCAGGGTCCAGCTCTGGAAACACCATATATTTT. Protein product: CASSQVLAGSSSGNTIYF.

The CDR3 bases are TGTGCCAGCAGCGCCCCGACAGGGGGCGCGTCTCCACCCCTCCACTTT. It translates to CASSAPTGGASPPLHF. The genes are TRBV11-2 and TRBJ1-6; 10 positions agree with TRBD1. Looked up from germline, CDR1 is SGHAT and CDR2 is FQNNGV. The V segment lost 5 bases and the J segment 11 bases; nucleotides outside the gene matches: 12. The CDR3 covers 16 residues.

The V call is TRBV5-4, the J call TRBJ2-1; TRBD2 agrees at 9 bases. The CDR3 extends over 12 amino acids. From germline, CDR1 is SGHNT and CDR2 YYREEE (reference sequence). Trimming took 9 bases from V and 7 from J; bases not matched to a gene: 5. CDR3 nucleotide sequence: TGTGCCACGACTAGCGGAGGAAATGAGCAGTTCTTC. As protein: CATTSGGNEQFF. The full variable domain, in which reference TRBV5-4 and TRBJ2-1 provide the parts outside the CDR3, is ETGVTQSPTHLIKTRGQQVTLRCSSQSGHNTVSWYQQALGQGPQFIFQYYREEENGRGNFPPRFSGLQFPNYSSELNVNALELDDSALYLCATTSGGNEQFFGPGTRLTVL.

The chain carries TRBV4-1 and TRBJ2-3; D is unresolved. V was trimmed by 0 bases and J by 5 bases, leaving 15 bases between them. CDR1 and CDR2 (germline): MGHRA, YSYEKL. This CDR3 contains 16 residues. For the CDR3, the DNA is TGCGCCAGCAGCCAAGAGGCGGTCTACCGACGAGATACGCAGTATTTT. Translating gives CASSQEAVYRRDTQYF.

The rearrangement links TRBV19 to TRBJ2-1; D unresolved. Germline CDR1 is LNHDA and CDR2 is SQIVND (reference sequence). The CDR3 consists of 10 residues. The V end lost 10 bases, the J end lost 4 bases, and 5 bases lay between the germline ends. CDR3 protein: CATKYNEQFF. The CDR3 DNA is TGTGCCACCAAATACAATGAGCAGTTCTTC.

V is TRBV28 and J is TRBJ2-3; TRBD2 aligns across 9 bases. Losses at the gene ends were 5 bases for V and 1 base for J; bases not matched to a gene: 10. CDR1 is MDHEN, CDR2 SYDVKM, per germline. CDR3 length: 17 amino acids. The CDR3 DNA reads TGTGCCAGCAGTCCGACCGGGCTAGCGGGACGCACAGATACGCAGTATTTT. It is translated as CASSPTGLAGRTDTQYF.

V gene TRBV7-9 combines with J gene TRBJ2-5; D is possibly TRBD1 (5 bases). CDR3 size: 14 residues. Per germline, CDR1 SEHNR and CDR2 FQNEAQ (reference sequence). The ends were cut back, 3 bases at V and 2 bases at J, with 10 bases in the middle. CDR3 sequence reads: CASSFERGQETQYF. The CDR3 DNA follows: TGTGCCAGCAGCTTTGAAAGGGGACAAGAGACCCAGTACTTC.

This clone was observed a single time. V gene TRBV4-1 combines with J gene TRBJ1-6, with D perhaps TRBD1 (5 bases). Germline CDR1 is MGHRA and CDR2 is YSYEKL. There are 18 residues in the CDR3. V lost 3 bases, J lost 9 bases, and 24 bases lay in between. The CDR3 sequence: CASSQVNMVGLGFSPLHF. The CDR3 DNA is TGCGCCAGCAGCCAGGTCAACATGGTGGGGCTTGGGTTTTCACCCCTCCACTTT.

This clone occurred a few times. Other DNA sequences in this specimen translate into the identical CDR3. V is TRBV2 and J is TRBJ1-4, with TRBD1 identical over 7 bases. CDR1 is SNHLY, CDR2 FYNNEI, per germline. Trimming removed 6 bases from V and 4 bases from J; junction bases left unmatched: 5. The CDR3 consists of 14 residues. The CDR3 protein is CASSETGFNEKLFF. The CDR3 DNA sequence: TGTGCCAGCAGCGAGACAGGGTTTAATGAAAAACTGTTTTTT.

The chain carries TRBV11-3 and TRBJ1-1, with 7 nucleotides matching TRBD1. The CDR3 sequence is 14 residues long. The J segment lost 5 bases and the V segment lost 5 bases, leaving 8 bases of the junction unmatched. The germline V gene has CDR1 SGHNT and CDR2 YENEEA. The CDR3 DNA follows: TGTGCCAGCAGCCCAAACAGGGGAAGTACTGAAGCTTTCTTT. It encodes CASSPNRGSTEAFF.

The chain joins TRBV18 to TRBJ1-1, with D perhaps TRBD1 (5 bases). The CDR3 is 13 amino acids. The V end was cut by 5 bases, the J end by 6 bases, with 13 bases between. Germline V gene lookup returns CDR1 KGHSH and CDR2 LQKENI. The CDR3 sequence is CASSSQGTAEAFF. In DNA, the CDR3 is TGTGCCAGCTCATCGCAGGGTACTGCTGAAGCTTTCTTT.

The CDR3, as DNA: TGCGCCAGCAGTGAGACTACAGGGAATCCCTACGAGCAGTACTTC. Its translation is CASSETTGNPYEQYF. The chain is built from TRBV10-2 and TRBJ2-7; D may be TRBD1 (6 bases). Trimming took off 2 bases at V and 2 bases at J, with 13 bases between the two ends. The CDR3 is made up of 15 amino acids. Germline assignment: CDR1 WSHSY and CDR2 SAAADI.

The chain has TRBV28 and TRBJ1-5, with D maybe TRBD1 (6 bases). Trimming shortened V by 2 bases and J by 8 bases, and 13 bases separated the two germline ends. Germline V gene data show CDR1 as MDHEN and CDR2 as SYDVKM. The length of the CDR3 is 14 residues. In nucleotides, the CDR3 is TGTGCCAGCAGTTTAGCGCTTCAGGGGAAGCCCCAGCATTTT. It codes for CASSLALQGKPQHF.

This clone was counted a single time. The genes are TRBV5-6 and TRBJ1-1, with 7 positions matching TRBD1. The length of the CDR3 is 16 residues. Germline V lookup: CDR1 SGHDT, CDR2 YYEEEE. V was pared by 3 bases and J by 8 bases, with 16 bases of the junction left unmatched. The CDR3 nucleotides are TGTGCCAGCAGCTCGGTCGACAGGGTGAAAGTTAGGGAAGCTTTCTTT. Its translation is CASSSVDRVKVREAFF.

The rearrangement joins TRBV2 to TRBJ2-1; D uncertain. Germline CDR1 reads SNHLY; CDR2 reads FYNNEI. The ends were cut back, 1 base at V and 3 bases at J, with 7 bases in the middle. The CDR3 runs to 14 residues. The CDR3 sequence: CASSEDGLYNEQFF. CDR3 bases: TGTGCCAGCAGTGAAGATGGCCTCTACAATGAGCAGTTCTTC.

For the CDR3, the DNA is TGTGCCAGTAGTATTTGGGACAGGGGACACAATGAGCAGTTCTTC. This codes for CASSIWDRGHNEQFF. This rearrangement joins TRBV19 to TRBJ2-1, with TRBD1 matching 10 bases. V was clipped by 3 bases and J by 5 bases; unmatched bases: 4. CDR1 LNHDA and CDR2 SQIVND come from the germline V gene (reference sequence). The CDR3 sequence is 15 residues long.

This chain uses TRBV12-3 or TRBV12-4 with TRBJ2-1, with D hard to call. CDR3 size: 13 residues. The V end lost 1 base, the J end lost 12 bases, and 13 bases lay between the germline ends. The CDR3: CASSLVAPPRQFF. CDR3 in DNA: TGTGCCAGCAGTTTAGTCGCACCCCCGAGGCAGTTCTTC.

There are a few counts of this clone. The chain is built from TRBV7-9 and TRBJ2-2; the D gene is possibly TRBD2 (6 bases). CDR3 length: 15 amino acids. The V gene lost 8 bases and the J gene lost 0 bases, with 13 bases spanning the gap. CDR1 and CDR2 from the germline V gene are SEHNR and FQNEAQ (reference sequence). CDR3 bases: TGTGCCAGCCCGGGTGGAGGGGCGAACACCGGGGAGCTGTTTTTT. It encodes CASPGGGANTGELFF.

The chain links TRBV28 to TRBJ1-2; possibly TRBD1 for D (6 bases). Per germline, CDR1 MDHEN and CDR2 SYDVKM. The CDR3 is 15 amino acids. Trimming removed 7 bases from V and 5 bases from J, with 20 bases in between. The CDR3 spells CASTQPGGQLYGYTF. The DNA of the CDR3 is TGTGCCAGCACCCAACCTGGGGGCCAACTATATGGCTACACCTTC.

The genes are TRBV7-3 and TRBJ2-7; possibly TRBD1 for D (5 bases). The germline V gene has CDR1 SGHTA and CDR2 FQGTGA. This CDR3 has 13 amino acids. V was trimmed by 5 bases and J by 6 bases, leaving 14 bases between them. In DNA form, the CDR3 reads TGTGCCAGCAGCGACGGGCAGGGCGGCGAGCAGTACTTC. Translated, it gives CASSDGQGGEQYF.

The CDR3 nucleotides are TGTGCCTGGGGGACAGAGCTTAACACTGAAGCTTTCTTT. Residues: CAWGTELNTEAFF. The chain has TRBV30 and TRBJ1-1; 7 bases line up with TRBD1. The CDR3 totals 13 residues. CDR1 is GTSNPN, CDR2 SVGIG, per germline (reference sequence). Unmatched junction bases numbered 5, after V lost 5 bases and J lost 2 bases.

V and J are TRBV5-1 and TRBJ1-1; 8 bases map to TRBD1. The germline V gene has CDR1 SGHRS and CDR2 YFSETQ. V was pared by 4 bases and J by 10 bases, with 9 bases of the junction left unmatched. The CDR3 is 13 amino acids. The CDR3 reads CASSLGQGGGAFF. The CDR3 DNA reads TGCGCCAGCAGCCTAGGACAGGGAGGGGGAGCTTTCTTT.

This clone was detected once. V usage is TRBV19 and J usage is TRBJ1-2; 7 positions match TRBD1. After removal of 5 bases from V and 3 bases from J, the junction contained 9 bases not matched to a gene. From germline, CDR1 is LNHDA and CDR2 SQIVND (reference sequence). This CDR3 is built from 15 residues. CDR3 sequence reads: CASSPPGQPYYGYTF. The CDR3, as DNA: TGTGCCAGTAGTCCACCGGGACAGCCTTACTATGGCTACACCTTC.

V is TRBV4-1 and J is TRBJ1-6, with no clear D. Germline V gene data show CDR1 as MGHRA and CDR2 as YSYEKL. The CDR3 covers 14 residues. With 0 bases removed from V and 11 bases from J, the gap between germline ends came to 11 bases. The DNA of the CDR3 is TGCGCCAGCAGCCAAGACGGCGGTATCCCACCCCTCCACTTT. Translation gives CASSQDGGIPPLHF.